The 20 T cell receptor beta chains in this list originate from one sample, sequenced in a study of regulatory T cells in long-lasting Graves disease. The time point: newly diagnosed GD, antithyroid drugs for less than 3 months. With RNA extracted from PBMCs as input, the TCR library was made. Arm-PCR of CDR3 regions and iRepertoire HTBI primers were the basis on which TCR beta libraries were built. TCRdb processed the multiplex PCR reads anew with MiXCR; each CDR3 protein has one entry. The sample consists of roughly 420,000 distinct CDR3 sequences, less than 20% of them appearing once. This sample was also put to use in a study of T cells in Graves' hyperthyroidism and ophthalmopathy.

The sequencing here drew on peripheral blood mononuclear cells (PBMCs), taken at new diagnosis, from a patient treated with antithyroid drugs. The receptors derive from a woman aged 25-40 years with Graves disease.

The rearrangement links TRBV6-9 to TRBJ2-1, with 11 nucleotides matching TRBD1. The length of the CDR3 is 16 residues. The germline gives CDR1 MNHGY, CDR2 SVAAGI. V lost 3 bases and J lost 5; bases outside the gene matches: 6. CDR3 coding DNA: TGTGCCAGCAGTTACCAGGGACAGGGGGTAGACAATGAGCAGTTCTTC. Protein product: CASSYQGQGVDNEQFF.

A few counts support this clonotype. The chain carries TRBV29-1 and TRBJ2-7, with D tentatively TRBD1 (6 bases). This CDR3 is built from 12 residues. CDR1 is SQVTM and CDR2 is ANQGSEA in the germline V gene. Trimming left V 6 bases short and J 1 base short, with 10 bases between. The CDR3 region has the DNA TGCAGCGTGCTACAGGGATCCTACGAGCAGTACTTC. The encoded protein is CSVLQGSYEQYF.

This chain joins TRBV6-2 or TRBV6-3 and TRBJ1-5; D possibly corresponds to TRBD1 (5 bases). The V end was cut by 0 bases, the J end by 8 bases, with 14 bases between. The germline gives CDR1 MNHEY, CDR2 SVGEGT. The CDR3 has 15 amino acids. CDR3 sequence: CASSYSAGIKEPQHF. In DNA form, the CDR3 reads TGTGCCAGCAGTTACTCAGCAGGGATAAAGGAGCCCCAGCATTTT.

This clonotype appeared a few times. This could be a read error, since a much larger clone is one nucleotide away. CDR3 region: CASSQTPRTDGKGYAF. Here the CDR3 DNA reads TGTGCCAGCAGTCAAACTCCTAGGACGGATGGGAAAGGCTACGCCTTC. V is TRBV6-1 and J is TRBJ1-2; no definite D call. The V gene's germline CDR1 is MNHNS and CDR2 SASEGT. CDR3 size: 16 residues.

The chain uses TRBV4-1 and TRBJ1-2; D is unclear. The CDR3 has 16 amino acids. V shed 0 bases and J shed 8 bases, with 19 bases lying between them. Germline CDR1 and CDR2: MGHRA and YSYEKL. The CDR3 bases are TGCGCCAGCAGCCAAGATATCGGGGAATGGGCAGGAGGCTACACCTTC. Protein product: CASSQDIGEWAGGYTF.

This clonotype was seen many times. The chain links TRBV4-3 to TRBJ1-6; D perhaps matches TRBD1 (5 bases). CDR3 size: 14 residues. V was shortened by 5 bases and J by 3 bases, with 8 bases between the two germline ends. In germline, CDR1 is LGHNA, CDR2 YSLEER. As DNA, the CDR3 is TGCGCCAGCAGCGTGACAGACTATAATTCACCCCTCCACTTT. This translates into CASSVTDYNSPLHF.

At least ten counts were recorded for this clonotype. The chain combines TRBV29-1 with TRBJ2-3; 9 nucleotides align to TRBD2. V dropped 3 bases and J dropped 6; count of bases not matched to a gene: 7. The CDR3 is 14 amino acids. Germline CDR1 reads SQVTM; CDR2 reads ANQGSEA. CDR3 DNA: TGCAGCGTTGAGGTAGCGGGAGATTTGGATACGCAGTATTTT. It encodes CSVEVAGDLDTQYF.

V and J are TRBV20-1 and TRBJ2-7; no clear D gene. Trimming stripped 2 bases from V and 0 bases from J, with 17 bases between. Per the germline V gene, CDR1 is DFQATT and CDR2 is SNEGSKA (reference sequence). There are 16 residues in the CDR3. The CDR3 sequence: CSARPSKRVYSYEQYF. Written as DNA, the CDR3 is TGCAGTGCTAGACCCTCGAAGAGAGTGTACTCCTACGAGCAGTACTTC.

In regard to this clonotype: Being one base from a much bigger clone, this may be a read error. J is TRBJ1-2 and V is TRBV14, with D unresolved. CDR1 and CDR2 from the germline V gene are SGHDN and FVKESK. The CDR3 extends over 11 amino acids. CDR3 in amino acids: CASSQSEGCTF. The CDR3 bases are TGTGCCAGCAGCCAATCGGAAGGCTGCACCTTC.

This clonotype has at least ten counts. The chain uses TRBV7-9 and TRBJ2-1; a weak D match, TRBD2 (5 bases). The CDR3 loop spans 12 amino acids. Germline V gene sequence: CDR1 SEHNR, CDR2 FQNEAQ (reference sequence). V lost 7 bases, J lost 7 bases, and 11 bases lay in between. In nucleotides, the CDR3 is TGTGCCAGCACCGTCGGGGTAAATGAGCAGTTCTTC. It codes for CASTVGVNEQFF.

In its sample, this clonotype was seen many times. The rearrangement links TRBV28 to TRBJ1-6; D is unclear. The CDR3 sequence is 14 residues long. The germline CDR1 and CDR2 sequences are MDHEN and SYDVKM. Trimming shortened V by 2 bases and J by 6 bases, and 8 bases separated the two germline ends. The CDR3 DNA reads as TGTGCCAGCAGTTTAGCGGGCCCTAATTCACCCCTCCACTTT. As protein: CASSLAGPNSPLHF.

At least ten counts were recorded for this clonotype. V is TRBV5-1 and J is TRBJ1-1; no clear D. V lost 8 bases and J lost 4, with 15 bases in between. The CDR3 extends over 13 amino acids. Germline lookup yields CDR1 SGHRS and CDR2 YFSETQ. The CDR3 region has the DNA TGCGCCAGTTCCTTTTCGGGGAGCACTGAAGCTTTCTTT. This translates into CASSFSGSTEAFF. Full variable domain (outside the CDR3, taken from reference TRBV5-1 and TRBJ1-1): KAGVTQTPRYLIKTRGQQVTLSCSPISGHRSVSWYQQTPGQGLQFLFEYFSETQRNKGNFPGRFSGRQFSNSRSEMNVSTLELGDSALYLCASSFSGSTEAFFGQGTRLTVV.

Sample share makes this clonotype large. CDR3 residues: CSTTRGAGEVETQYF. In DNA form, the CDR3 reads TGCAGTACGACCCGGGGTGCGGGAGAGGTCGAGACCCAGTACTTC. The chain employs TRBV20-1 and TRBJ2-5; 7 nucleotides agree with TRBD2. Losses at the gene ends were 8 bases for V and 5 bases for J; bases not matched to a gene: 17. CDR3 length equals 15 residues. CDR1 and CDR2 (germline): DFQATT, SNEGSKA (reference sequence).

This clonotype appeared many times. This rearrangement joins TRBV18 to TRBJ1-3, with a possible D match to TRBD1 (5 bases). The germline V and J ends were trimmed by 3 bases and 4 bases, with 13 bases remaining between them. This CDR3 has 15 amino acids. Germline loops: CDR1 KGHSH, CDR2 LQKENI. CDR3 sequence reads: CASSPTGPWGNTIYF. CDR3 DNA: TGTGCCAGCTCACCCACAGGACCCTGGGGAAACACCATATATTTT.

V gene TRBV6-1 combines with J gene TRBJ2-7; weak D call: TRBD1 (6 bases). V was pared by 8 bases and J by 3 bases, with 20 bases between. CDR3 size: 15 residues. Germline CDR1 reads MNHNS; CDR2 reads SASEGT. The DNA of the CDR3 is TGTGCCAGCGGCAACAACAATCCGGGACACTACGAGCAGTACTTC. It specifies CASGNNNPGHYEQYF.

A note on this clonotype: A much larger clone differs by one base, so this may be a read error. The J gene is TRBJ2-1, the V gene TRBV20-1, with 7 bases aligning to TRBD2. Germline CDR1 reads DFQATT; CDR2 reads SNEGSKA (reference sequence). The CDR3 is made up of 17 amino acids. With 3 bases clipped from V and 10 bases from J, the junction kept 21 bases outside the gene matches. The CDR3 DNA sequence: TGCAGTGCTAGGGGTAGCGGGTACCCCTTAATTTCCTACGAGCAGTTCTTC. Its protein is CSARGSGYPLISYEQFF.

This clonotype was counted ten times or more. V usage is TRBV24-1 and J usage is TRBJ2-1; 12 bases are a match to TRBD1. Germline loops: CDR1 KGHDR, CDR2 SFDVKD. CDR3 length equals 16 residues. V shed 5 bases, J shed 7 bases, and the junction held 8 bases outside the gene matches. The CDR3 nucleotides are TGTGCCACCAGTGGGAATTTGGGACAGGGGGCAAATGAGCAGTTCTTC. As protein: CATSGNLGQGANEQFF.

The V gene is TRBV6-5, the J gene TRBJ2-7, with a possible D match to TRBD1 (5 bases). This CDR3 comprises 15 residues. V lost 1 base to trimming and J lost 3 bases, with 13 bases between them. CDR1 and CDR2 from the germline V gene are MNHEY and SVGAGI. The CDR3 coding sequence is TGTGCCAGCAGTTACTTTATAGGGGATGACTACGAGCAGTACTTC. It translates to CASSYFIGDDYEQYF.

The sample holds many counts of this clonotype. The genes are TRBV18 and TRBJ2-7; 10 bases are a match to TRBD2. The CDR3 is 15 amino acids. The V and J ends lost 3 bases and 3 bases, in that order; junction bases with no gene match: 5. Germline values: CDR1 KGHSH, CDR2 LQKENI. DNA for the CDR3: TGTGCCAGCTCACCCCTAGCGGGAGAGGGCTACGAGCAGTACTTC. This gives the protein CASSPLAGEGYEQYF.

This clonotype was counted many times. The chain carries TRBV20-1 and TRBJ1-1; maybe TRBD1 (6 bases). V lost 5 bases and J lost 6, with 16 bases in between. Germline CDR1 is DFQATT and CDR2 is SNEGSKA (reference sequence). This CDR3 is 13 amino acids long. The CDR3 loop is CSAQGQSLAEAFF. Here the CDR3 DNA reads TGCAGTGCTCAAGGACAGTCTTTAGCTGAAGCTTTCTTT.